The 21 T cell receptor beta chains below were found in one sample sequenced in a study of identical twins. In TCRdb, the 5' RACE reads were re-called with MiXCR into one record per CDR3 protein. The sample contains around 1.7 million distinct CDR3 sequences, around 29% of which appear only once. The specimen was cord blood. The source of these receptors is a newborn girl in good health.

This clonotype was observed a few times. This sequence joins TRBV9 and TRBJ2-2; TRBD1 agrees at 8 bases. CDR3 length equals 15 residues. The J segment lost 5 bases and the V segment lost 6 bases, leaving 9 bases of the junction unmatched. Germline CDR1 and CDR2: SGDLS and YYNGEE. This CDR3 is CASMRTGLKTGELFF. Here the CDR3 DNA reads TGTGCCAGCATGAGGACAGGGTTAAAGACCGGGGAGCTGTTTTTT.

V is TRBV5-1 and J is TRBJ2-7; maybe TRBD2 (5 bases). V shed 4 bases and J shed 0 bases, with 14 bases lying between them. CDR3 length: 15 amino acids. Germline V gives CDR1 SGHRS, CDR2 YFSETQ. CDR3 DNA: TGCGCCAGCAGCGCCTCAAGCGGAAGCTCCTACGAGCAGTACTTC. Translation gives CASSASSGSSYEQYF.

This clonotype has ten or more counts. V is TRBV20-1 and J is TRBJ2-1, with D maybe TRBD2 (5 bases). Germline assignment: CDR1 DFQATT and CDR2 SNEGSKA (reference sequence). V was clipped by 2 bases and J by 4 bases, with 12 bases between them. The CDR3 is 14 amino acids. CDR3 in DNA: TGCAGTGCTAGATCGCTAGCTGTATACAATGAGCAGTTCTTC. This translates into CSARSLAVYNEQFF.

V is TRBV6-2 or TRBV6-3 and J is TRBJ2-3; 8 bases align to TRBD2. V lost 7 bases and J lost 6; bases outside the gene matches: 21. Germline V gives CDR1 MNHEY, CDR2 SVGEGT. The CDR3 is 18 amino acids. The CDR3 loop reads CASTEVSGRRWLGDTQYF. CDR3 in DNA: TGTGCCAGCACGGAAGTGAGCGGGAGAAGGTGGTTAGGGGATACGCAGTATTTT.

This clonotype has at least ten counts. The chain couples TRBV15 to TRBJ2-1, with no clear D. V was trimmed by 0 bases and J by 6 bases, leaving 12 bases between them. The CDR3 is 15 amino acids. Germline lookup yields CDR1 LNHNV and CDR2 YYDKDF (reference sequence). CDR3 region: CATSRDGILFNEQFF. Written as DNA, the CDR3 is TGTGCCACCAGCAGAGATGGAATTCTTTTCAATGAGCAGTTCTTC.

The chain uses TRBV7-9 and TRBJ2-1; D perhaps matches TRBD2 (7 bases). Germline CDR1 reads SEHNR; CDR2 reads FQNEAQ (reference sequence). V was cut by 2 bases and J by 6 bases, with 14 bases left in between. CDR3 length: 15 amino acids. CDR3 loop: CASSLFGGQRNEQFF. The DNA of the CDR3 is TGTGCCAGCAGCTTATTCGGGGGGCAACGCAATGAGCAGTTCTTC.

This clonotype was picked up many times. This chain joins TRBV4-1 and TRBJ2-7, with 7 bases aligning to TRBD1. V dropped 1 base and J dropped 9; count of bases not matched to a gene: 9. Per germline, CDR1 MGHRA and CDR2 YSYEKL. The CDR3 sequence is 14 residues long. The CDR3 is CASSQVWTGGGQYF. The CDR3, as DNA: TGCGCCAGCAGCCAAGTTTGGACAGGAGGAGGGCAGTACTTC.

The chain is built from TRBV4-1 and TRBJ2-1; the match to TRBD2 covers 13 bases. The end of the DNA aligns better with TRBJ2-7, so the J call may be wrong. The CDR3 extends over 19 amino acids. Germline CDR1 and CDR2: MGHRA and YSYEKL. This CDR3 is CASSQELAGGPLLYNEQYF. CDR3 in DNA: TGCGCCAGCAGCCAAGAACTAGCGGGAGGGCCTCTTCTATACAATGAGCAGTACTTC.

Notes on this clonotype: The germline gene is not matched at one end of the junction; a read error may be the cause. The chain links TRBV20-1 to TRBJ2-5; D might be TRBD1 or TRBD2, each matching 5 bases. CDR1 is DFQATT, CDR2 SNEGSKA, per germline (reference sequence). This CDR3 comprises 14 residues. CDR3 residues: CSAGDLDGTETQYF. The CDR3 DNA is TGCAGTGCTGGAGATCTAGACGGGACAGAGACCCAGTACTTC.

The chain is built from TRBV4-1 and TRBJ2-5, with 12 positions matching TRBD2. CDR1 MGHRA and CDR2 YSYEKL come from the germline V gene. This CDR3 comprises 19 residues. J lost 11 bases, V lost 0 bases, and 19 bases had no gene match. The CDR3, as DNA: TGCGCCAGCAGCCAAGAACCTATCCTAGCGGGGGGGTCCTACAATGAGCAGTACTTC. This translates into CASSQEPILAGGSYNEQYF.

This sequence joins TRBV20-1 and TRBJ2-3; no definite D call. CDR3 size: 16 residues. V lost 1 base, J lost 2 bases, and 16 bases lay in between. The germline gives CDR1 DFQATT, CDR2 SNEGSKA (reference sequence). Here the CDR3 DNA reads TGCAGTGCTAGAGGGATCATCCACGCCCACACAGATACGCAGTATTTT. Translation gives CSARGIIHAHTDTQYF.

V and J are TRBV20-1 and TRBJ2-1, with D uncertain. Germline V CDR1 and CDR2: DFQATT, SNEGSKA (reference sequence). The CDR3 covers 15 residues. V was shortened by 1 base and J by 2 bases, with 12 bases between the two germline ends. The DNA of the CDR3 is TGCAGTGCTAGAGTCCGGGTTCTGCCCTACAATGAGCAGTTCTTC. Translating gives CSARVRVLPYNEQFF.

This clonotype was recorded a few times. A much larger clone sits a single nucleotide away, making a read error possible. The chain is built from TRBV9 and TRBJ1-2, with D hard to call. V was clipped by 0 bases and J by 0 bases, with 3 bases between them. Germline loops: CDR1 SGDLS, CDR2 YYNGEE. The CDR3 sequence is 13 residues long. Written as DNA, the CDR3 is TGTGCCAGCAGCGTAGCCACTAACTATGGCTACACCTTC. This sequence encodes CASSVATNYGYTF. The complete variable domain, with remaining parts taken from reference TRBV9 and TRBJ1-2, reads DSGVTQTPKHLITATGQRVTLRCSPRSGDLSVYWYQQSLDQGLQFLIQYYNGEERAKGNILERFSAQQFPDLHSELNLSSLELGDSALYFCASSVATNYGYTFGSGTRLTVV.

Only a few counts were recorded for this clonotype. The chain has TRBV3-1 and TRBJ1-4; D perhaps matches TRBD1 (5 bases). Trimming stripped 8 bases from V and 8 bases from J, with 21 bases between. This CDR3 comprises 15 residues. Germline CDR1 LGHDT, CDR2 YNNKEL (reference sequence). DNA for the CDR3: TGTGCCAGCGGGGCCTCAAGGGGCGCATGGGAAAAACTGTTTTTT. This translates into CASGASRGAWEKLFF.

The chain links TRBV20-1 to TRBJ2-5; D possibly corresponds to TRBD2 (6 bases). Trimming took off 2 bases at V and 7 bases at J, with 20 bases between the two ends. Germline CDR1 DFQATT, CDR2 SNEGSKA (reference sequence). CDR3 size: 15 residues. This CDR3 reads CSARRSGFRGGTQYF. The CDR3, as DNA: TGCAGTGCTAGACGGTCGGGCTTCCGGGGAGGGACCCAGTACTTC.

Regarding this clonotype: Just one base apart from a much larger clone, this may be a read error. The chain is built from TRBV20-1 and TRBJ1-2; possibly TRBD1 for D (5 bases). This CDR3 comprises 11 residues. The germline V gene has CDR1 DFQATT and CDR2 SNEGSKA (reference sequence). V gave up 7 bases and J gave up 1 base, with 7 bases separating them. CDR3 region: CSDGGNYGYTF. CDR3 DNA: TGCAGTGATGGGGGTAACTATGGCTACACCTTC.

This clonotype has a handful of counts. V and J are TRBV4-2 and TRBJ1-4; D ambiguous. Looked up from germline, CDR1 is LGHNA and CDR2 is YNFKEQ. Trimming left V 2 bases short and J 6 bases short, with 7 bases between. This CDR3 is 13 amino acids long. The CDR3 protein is CASSQSSYEKLFF. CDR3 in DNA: TGTGCCAGCAGCCAAAGCTCCTATGAAAAACTGTTTTTT.

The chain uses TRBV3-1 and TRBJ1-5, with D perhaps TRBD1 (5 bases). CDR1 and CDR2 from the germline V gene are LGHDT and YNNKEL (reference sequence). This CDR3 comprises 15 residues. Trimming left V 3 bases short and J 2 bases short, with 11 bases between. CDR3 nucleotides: TGTGCCAGCAGCCATGAAGCGGGGGGCAATCAGCCCCAGCATTTT. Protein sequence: CASSHEAGGNQPQHF.

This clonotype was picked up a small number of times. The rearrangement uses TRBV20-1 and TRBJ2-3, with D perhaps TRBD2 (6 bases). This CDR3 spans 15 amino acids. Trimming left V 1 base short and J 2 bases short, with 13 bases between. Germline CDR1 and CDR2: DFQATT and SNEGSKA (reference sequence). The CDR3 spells CSARVPSGFTDTQYF. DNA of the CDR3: TGCAGTGCTAGAGTTCCCAGCGGGTTCACAGATACGCAGTATTTT.

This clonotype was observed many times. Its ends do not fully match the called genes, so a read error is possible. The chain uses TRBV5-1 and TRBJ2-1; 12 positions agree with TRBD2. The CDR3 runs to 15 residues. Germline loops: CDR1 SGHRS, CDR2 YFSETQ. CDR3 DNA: TGTGCCAGCAGTCTCCTAGCGGGAGGGCCCAATGAGCAGTTCTTC. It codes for CASSLLAGGPNEQFF. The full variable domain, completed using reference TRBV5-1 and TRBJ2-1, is KAGVTQTPRYLIKTRGQQVTLSCSPISGHRSVSWYQQTPGQGLQFLFEYFSETQRNKGNFPGRFSGRQFSNSRSEMNVSTLELGDSALYLCASSLLAGGPNEQFFGPGTRLTVL.

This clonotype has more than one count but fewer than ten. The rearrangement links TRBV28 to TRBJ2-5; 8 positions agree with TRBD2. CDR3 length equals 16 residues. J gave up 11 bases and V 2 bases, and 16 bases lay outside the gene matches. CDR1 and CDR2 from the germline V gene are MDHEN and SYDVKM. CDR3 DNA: TGTGCCAGCAGTTTACCCCGTGGGGTAGCGGGATATGAGCAGTACTTC. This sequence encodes CASSLPRGVAGYEQYF. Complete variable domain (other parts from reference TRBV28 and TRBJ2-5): DVKVTQSSRYLVKRTGEKVFLECVQDMDHENMFWYRQDPGLGLRLIYFSYDVKMKEKGDIPEGYSVSREKKERFSLILESASTNQTSMYLCASSLPRGVAGYEQYFGPGTRLLVL.